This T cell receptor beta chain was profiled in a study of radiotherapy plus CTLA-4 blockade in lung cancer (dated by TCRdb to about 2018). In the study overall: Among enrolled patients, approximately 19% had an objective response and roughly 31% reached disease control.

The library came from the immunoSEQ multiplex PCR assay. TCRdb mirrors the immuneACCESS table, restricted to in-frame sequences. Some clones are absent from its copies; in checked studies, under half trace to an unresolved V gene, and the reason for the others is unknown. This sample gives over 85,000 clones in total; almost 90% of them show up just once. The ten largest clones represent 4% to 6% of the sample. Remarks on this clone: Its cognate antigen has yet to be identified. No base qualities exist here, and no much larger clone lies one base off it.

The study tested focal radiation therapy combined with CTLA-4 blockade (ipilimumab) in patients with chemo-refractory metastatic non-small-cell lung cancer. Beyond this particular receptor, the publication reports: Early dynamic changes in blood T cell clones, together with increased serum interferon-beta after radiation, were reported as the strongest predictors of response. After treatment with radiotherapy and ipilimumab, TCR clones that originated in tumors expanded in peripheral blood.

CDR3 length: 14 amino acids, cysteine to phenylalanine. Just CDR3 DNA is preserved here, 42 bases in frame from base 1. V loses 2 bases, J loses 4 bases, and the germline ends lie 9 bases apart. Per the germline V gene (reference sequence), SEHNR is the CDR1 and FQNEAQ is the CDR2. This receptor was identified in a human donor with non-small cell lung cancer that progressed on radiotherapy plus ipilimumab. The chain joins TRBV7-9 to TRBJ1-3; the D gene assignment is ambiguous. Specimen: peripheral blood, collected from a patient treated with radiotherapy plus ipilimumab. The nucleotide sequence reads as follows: TGTGCCAGCAGCTTACCGGGTACCGGAAACACCATATATTTT. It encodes CASSLPGTGNTIYF.